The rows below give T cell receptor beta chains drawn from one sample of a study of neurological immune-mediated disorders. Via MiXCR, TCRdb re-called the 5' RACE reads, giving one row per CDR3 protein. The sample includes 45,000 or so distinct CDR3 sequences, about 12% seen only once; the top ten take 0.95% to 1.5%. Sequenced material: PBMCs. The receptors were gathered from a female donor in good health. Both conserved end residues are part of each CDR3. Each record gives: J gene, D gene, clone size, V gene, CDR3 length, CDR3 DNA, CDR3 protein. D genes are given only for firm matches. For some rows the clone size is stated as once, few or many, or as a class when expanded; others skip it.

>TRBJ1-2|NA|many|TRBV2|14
TGTGCCAGCAGTCACCCCTTGGACGACTATGGCTACACCTTC
CASSHPLDDYGYTF
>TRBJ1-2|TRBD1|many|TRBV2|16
TGTGCCAGCAGGCCCGGGACAGGGGCCGCTAACTATGGCTACACCTTC
CASRPGTGAANYGYTF
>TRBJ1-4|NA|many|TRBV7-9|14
TGTGCCAGCAGCTTGGGAGCCCGGGAGGAAAAACTGTTTTTT
CASSLGAREEKLFF
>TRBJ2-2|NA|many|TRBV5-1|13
TGCGCCAGCAGCTTGTTTCAGAACGGGGAGCTGTTTTTT
CASSLFQNGELFF
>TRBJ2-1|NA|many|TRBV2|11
TGTGCCAGCAGTGACGGGGCTGAGCAGTTCTTC
CASSDGAEQFF
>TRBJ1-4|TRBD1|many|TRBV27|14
TGTGCCAGCAGTACGACAGGGGAGGGCGAAAAACTGTTTTTT
CASSTTGEGEKLFF
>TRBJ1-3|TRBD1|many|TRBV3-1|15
TGTGCCAGCAGCAGACAGGGGGGAACTGGAAACACCATATATTTT
CASSRQGGTGNTIYF
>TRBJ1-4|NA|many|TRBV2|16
TGTGCCAGCAGTGAAGCGCTTGGTCGAGTTAATGAAAAACTGTTTTTT
CASSEALGRVNEKLFF
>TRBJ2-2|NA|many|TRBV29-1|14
TGCAGCGTTGAAAGGGGGGAGGTGACCGGGGAGCTGTTTTTT
CSVERGEVTGELFF
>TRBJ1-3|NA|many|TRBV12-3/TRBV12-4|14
TGTGCCAGCAGTTTCATGGGAGGTGGAAACACCATATATTTT
CASSFMGGGNTIYF
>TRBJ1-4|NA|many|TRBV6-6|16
TGTGCCAGCAGTACCGGGACCGATGCAACTAATGAAAAACTGTTTTTT
CASSTGTDATNEKLFF
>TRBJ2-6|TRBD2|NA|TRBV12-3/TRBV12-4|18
TGTGCCAGCAGTTTAGTGGGAGGGAGGGTCCCTGGGGCCAACGTCCTGACTTTC
CASSLVGGRVPGANVLTF
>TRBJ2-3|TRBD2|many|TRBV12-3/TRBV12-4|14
TGTGCCAGCAGCGCGGGGGGCGACCGAGATACGCAGTATTTT
CASSAGGDRDTQYF
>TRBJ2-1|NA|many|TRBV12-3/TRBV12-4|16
TGTGCCAGCAGTCGCGGTCTGTTGGGGGGTAACAATGAGCAGTTCTTC
CASSRGLLGGNNEQFF
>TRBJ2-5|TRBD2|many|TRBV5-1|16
TGCGCCAGCAGCTTAGGACTAGCGGGGACCCAAGAGACCCAGTACTTC
CASSLGLAGTQETQYF
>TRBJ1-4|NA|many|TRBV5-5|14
TGTGCCAGCAGCTCCCGCCCGGTGCGAGAAAAACTGTTTTTT
CASSSRPVREKLFF
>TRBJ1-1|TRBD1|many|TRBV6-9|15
TGTGCCAGCGGGCCGGGACAGGGTTTTGGCACTGAAGCTTTCTTT
CASGPGQGFGTEAFF
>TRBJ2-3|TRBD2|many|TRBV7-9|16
TGTGCCAGCAGCTTTAGGGCGGGGGGGCCGGCGGATACGCAGTATTTT
CASSFRAGGPADTQYF
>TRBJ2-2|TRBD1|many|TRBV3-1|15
TGTGCCAGCAGCCAAGGCCAGGGGGCCGTAGGGGAGCTGTTTTTT
CASSQGQGAVGELFF
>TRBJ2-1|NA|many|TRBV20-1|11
TGCAGTGCACCACTAGTTGATGGGCAGTTCTTC
CSAPLVDGQFF
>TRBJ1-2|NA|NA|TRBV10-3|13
TGTGCCGTGAAACCGGCAGGATCTACAGGCTACACCTTC
CAVKPAGSTGYTF
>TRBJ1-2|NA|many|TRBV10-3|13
TGTGCCATCAGTGATAGGGGGTCCGATGGCTACACCTTC
CAISDRGSDGYTF
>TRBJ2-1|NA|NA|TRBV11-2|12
TGTGCCAGCAGCGTGAGAGGGGAGGCGCAGTTCTTC
CASSVRGEAQFF
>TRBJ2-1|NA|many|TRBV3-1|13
TGTGCCAGCAATGGGGGGGCGTTGGATGAGCAGTTCTTC
CASNGGALDEQFF
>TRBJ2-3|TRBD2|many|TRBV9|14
TGTGCCAGCAGCGCTAGCGGATCCACAGATACGCAGTATTTT
CASSASGSTDTQYF
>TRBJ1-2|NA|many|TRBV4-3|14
TGCGCCAGCAGCCAAGATTCGGTCCCCTACGGCTACACCTTC
CASSQDSVPYGYTF
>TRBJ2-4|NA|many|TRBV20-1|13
TGCAGTGCTAGGCCCACCACGAAAAACATTCAGTACTTC
CSARPTTKNIQYF
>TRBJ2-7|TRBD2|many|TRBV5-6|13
TGTGCCAGCAGCCGGGGGGAAAACTACGAGCAGTACTTC
CASSRGENYEQYF
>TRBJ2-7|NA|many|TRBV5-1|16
TGCGCCAGCAGCTTGGCCGTGGTGGAGGGGGCCTACGAGCAGTACTTC
CASSLAVVEGAYEQYF
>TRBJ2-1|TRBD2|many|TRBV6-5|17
TGTGCCAGCAGTTACTCGCTCCCTAGCGGACCCTACAATGAGCAGTTCTTC
CASSYSLPSGPYNEQFF
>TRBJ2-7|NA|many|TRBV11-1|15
TGTGCCAGCAGCTTAGACCGGGACTTTTCCTACGAGCAGTACTTC
CASSLDRDFSYEQYF
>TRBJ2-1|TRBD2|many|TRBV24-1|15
TGTGCCACCAGTGAAGCGGGACTAGATTTCAGTGAGCAGTTCTTC
CATSEAGLDFSEQFF
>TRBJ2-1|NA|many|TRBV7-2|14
TGTGCCAGCAGCTTATTAGGGGCTACAATCGAGCAGTTCTTC
CASSLLGATIEQFF
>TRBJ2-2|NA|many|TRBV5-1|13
TGCGCCAGCAGATGGTCCGGTGGAGGGGAGCTGTTTTTT
CASRWSGGGELFF
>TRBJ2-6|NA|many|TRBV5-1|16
TGCGCCAGCAGCTTGACTAGCATCACTGGGGCCAACGTCCTGACTTTC
CASSLTSITGANVLTF